The entry below describes one TCR beta chain. The V gene's germline CDR1 is SGHTA and CDR2 FQGTGA. The V segment lost 3 bases and the J segment 5 bases; nucleotides outside the gene matches: 6. CDR3 length equals 14 residues. The sample belongs to a study of T cell changes during pregnancy in multiple sclerosis. TCRdb keeps only in-frame clones here, not all; method: immunoSEQ multiplex PCR. The sample includes approximately 53,000 clones, over 90% seen only once; the top ten take around 0.25%. The chain combines TRBV7-3 with TRBJ1-2; TRBD1 matches 7 bases. Sample: CD4+ T cells from peripheral blood mononuclear cells, taken in the second trimester of pregnancy. The TCR sequence derives from a female donor with multiple sclerosis, enrolled in a pregnancy study. The CDR3 loop is CASSFDRDGYGYTF. The DNA of the CDR3 is TGTGCCAGCAGCTTCGACAGGGATGGGTATGGCTACACCTTC.